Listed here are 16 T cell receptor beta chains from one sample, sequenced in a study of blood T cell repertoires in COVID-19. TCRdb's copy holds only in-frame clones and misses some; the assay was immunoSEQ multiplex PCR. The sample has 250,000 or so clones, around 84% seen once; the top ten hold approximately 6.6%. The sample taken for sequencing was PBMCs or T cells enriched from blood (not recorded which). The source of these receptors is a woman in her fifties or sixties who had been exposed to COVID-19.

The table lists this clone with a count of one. CDR3 loop: CASSYANGGEAFF. The CDR3 DNA sequence: TGTGCCAGCAGTTACGCTAATGGGGGCGAAGCTTTCTTT. This sequence joins TRBV6-5 and TRBJ1-1, with TRBD1 as a possible D gene (6 bases). There are 13 residues in the CDR3. Trimming stripped 2 bases from V and 8 bases from J, with 12 bases between. CDR1 MNHEY and CDR2 SVGAGI come from the germline V gene.

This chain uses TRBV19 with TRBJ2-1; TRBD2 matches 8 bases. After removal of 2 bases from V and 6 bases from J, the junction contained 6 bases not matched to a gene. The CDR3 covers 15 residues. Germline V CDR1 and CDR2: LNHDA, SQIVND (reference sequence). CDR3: CASSITSGGPNEQFF. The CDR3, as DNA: TGTGCCAGTAGTATAACCAGCGGGGGCCCCAATGAGCAGTTCTTC.

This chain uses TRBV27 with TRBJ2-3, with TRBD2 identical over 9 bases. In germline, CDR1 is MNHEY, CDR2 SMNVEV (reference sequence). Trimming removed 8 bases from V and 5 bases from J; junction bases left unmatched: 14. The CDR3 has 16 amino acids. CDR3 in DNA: TGTGCCAGCGGGGGCCGGCGGGGGGGCACTGGAGATACGCAGTATTTT. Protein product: CASGGRRGGTGDTQYF.

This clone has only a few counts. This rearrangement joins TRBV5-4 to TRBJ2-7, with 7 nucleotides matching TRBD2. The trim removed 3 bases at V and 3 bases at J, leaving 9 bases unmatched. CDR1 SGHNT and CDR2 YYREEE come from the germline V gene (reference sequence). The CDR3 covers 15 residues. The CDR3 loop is CASSSERGLNYEQYF. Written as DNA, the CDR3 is TGTGCCAGCAGCTCCGAGCGGGGACTCAACTACGAGCAGTACTTC.

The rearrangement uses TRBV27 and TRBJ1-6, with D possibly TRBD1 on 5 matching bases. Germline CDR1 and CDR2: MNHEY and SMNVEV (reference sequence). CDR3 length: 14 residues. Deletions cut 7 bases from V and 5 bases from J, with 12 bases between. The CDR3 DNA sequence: TGTGCCAGCACCCCGGGACTGAATAATTCACCCCTCCACTTT. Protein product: CASTPGLNNSPLHF.

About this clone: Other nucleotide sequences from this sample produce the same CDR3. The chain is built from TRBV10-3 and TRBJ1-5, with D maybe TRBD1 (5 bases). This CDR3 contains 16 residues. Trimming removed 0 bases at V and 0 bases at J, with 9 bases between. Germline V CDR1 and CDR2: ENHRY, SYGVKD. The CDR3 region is CAISESGGGSNQPQHF. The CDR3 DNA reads TGTGCCATCAGTGAGTCGGGGGGAGGTAGCAATCAGCCCCAGCATTTT.

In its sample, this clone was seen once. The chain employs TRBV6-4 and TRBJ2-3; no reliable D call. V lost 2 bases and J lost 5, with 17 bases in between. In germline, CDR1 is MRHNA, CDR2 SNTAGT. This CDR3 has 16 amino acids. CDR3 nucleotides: TGTGCCAGCAGTGACGTCCCCTTGAGTGATTTAGATACGCAGTATTTT. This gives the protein CASSDVPLSDLDTQYF.

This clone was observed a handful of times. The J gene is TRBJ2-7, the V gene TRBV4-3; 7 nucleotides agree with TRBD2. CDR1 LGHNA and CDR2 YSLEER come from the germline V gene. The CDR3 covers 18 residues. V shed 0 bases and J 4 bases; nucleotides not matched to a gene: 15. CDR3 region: CASSQEARWGGKGYEQYF. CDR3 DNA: TGCGCCAGCAGCCAAGAGGCCCGCTGGGGGGGGAAAGGGTACGAGCAGTACTTC.

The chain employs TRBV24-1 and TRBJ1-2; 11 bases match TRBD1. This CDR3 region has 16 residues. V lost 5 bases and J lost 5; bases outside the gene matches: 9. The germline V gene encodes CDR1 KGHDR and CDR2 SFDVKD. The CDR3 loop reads CATSARDRGSEYGYTF. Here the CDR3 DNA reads TGTGCCACCAGTGCCAGGGACAGGGGGTCTGAGTATGGCTACACCTTC.

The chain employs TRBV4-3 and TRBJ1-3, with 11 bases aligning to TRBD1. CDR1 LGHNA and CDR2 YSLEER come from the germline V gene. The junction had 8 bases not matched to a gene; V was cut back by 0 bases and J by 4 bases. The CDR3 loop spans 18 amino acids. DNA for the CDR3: TGCGCCAGCAGCCAAGACCGGGACAGGGGGAGAGGGGGAAACACCATATATTTT. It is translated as CASSQDRDRGRGGNTIYF.

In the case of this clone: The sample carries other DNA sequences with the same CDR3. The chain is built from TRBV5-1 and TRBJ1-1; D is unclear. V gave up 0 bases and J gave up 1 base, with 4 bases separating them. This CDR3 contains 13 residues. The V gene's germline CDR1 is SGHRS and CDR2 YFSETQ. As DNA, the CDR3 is TGCGCCAGCAGCTTGGGGGCGAACACTGAAGCTTTCTTT. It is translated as CASSLGANTEAFF. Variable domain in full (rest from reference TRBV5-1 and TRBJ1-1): KAGVTQTPRYLIKTRGQQVTLSCSPISGHRSVSWYQQTPGQGLQFLFEYFSETQRNKGNFPGRFSGRQFSNSRSEMNVSTLELGDSALYLCASSLGANTEAFFGQGTRLTVV.

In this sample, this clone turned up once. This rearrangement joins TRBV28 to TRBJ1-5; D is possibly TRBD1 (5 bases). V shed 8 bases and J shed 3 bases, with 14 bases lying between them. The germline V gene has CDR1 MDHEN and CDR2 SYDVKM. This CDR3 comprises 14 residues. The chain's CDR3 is CASAFGGNNQPQHF. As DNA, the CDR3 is TGTGCCAGCGCATTCGGGGGGAACAATCAGCCCCAGCATTTT.

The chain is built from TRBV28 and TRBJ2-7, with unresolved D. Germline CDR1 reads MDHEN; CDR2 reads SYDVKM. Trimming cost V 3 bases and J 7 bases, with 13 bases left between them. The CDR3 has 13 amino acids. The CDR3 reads CASSLVNELEQYF. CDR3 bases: TGTGCCAGCAGTTTGGTAAATGAGCTGGAGCAGTACTTC.

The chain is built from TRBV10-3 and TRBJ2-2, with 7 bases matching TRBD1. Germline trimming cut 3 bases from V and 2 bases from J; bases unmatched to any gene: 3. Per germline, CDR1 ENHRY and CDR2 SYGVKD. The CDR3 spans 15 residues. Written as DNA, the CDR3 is TGTGCCATCAGTGAAAGGACAGGAAACACCGGGGAGCTGTTTTTT. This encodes CAISERTGNTGELFF.

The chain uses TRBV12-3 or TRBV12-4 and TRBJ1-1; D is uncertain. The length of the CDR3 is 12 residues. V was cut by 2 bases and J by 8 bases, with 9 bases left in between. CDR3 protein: CASSLWAGEAFF. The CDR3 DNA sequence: TGTGCCAGCAGTTTATGGGCGGGCGAAGCTTTCTTT.

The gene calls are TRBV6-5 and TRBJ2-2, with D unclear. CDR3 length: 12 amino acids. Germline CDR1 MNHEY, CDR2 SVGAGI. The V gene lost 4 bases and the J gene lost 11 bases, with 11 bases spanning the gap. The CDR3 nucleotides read TGTGCCAGCAGTTCCGAGTCGCGAGAGCTGTTTTTT. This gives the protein CASSSESRELFF.